One T cell receptor (beta chain) is described in this entry. The antigen remains unidentified. CDR3 length: 8 residues. Trimming cost V 8 bases and J 9 bases, with 2 bases left between them. Germline CDR1 SEHNR, CDR2 FQNEAQ (reference sequence). This sample was taken from a study of T-cell memory formation after mild COVID-19. Study-wide results and caveats: Among contracting clones, CD4+ were mainly CM/EM and CD8+ enriched in EMRA.

One entry per CDR3 protein results from TCRdb running MiXCR on the 5' RACE reads. Of 58,000 or so distinct CDR3 sequences in the sample, about 27% were seen once. The sequence derives from a man aged 18 to 30 who had mild COVID-19 (a few samples of this study predate the infection). Cell type and time point are not known. The source material was PBMCs or a T cell subset sorted from them (not recorded which). The chain couples TRBV7-9 to TRBJ1-5; no reliable D call. The CDR3 protein is CASPPQHF. CDR3 nucleotide sequence: TGTGCCAGCCCGCCCCAGCATTTT.